The rows below give T cell receptor beta chains drawn from one sample of a study of blood T cell repertoires in COVID-19. The data were produced by immunoSEQ multiplex PCR, yet TCRdb's version contains in-frame clones alone and is incomplete. The table includes 150,000 to 200,000 clones, 80% to 90% detected once. The specimen sequenced was PBMCs or T cells enriched from blood (not recorded which). The receptor source for this set is a middle-aged man who had recovered from COVID-19. Both conserved end residues are part of each CDR3. D genes are given only for firm matches. Rows may omit the clone size; those that give it use once, few, many or a size class.

D: TRBD1; V: TRBV7-2; size: -; J: TRBJ1-1; DNA: TGTGCCAGCAGCAATGGACAGGGAAGTTGGCGAGCTTTCTTT; CDR3: CASSNGQGSWRAFF
D: TRBD2; V: TRBV7-2; size: -; J: TRBJ2-3; DNA: TGTGCCAGCAGCCTTACTAGCGGGGGGTCCCCCACAGATACGCAGTATTTT; CDR3: CASSLTSGGSPTDTQYF
D: -; V: TRBV7-9; size: -; J: TRBJ1-1; DNA: TGTGCCAGCAGCTTAGCAGGGGCGAACACTGAAGCTTTCTTT; CDR3: CASSLAGANTEAFF
D: -; V: TRBV7-9; size: -; J: TRBJ2-7; DNA: TGTGCCAGCAGCTCCCAGGGATACGAGCAGTACTTC; CDR3: CASSSQGYEQYF
D: TRBD2; V: TRBV6-5; size: once; J: TRBJ2-3; DNA: TGTGCCAGCAGTTCGCTAGCGGGGGGGAGAGCAGATACGCAGTATTTT; CDR3: CASSSLAGGRADTQYF
D: TRBD1; V: TRBV11-3; size: -; J: TRBJ2-1; DNA: TGTGCCAGCAGCTTAGGTATAGACAGGGGGTTGAATGAGCAGTTCTTC; CDR3: CASSLGIDRGLNEQFF
D: -; V: TRBV30; size: -; J: TRBJ1-2; DNA: TGTGCCTGGAGTGTCGACGTAGCAAACTATGGCTACACCTTC; CDR3: CAWSVDVANYGYTF
D: -; V: TRBV5-1; size: once; J: TRBJ1-4; DNA: TGCGCCAGCGGGCCGGGAGGTGGTGAAAAACTGTTTTTT; CDR3: CASGPGGGEKLFF
D: -; V: TRBV9; size: -; J: TRBJ1-2; DNA: TGTGCCAGCAGCGGAGACAGGATCAACAACTATGGCTACACCTTC; CDR3: CASSGDRINNYGYTF
D: -; V: TRBV5-8; size: -; J: TRBJ1-6; DNA: TGTGCCAGCAGCCGTTCTTGGGGGCGCCGGAATTCACCCCTCCACTTT; CDR3: CASSRSWGRRNSPLHF
D: -; V: TRBV30; size: -; J: TRBJ2-3; DNA: TGTGCCTGGAGTGGTGCCCCGGGATCTCCAGATACGCAGTATTTT; CDR3: CAWSGAPGSPDTQYF
D: -; V: TRBV5-1; size: -; J: TRBJ1-2; DNA: TGCGCCAGCAGGAGTTCCCGGGGGACTAACTATGGCTACACCTTC; CDR3: CASRSSRGTNYGYTF
D: TRBD2; V: TRBV7-8; size: -; J: TRBJ2-1; DNA: TGTGCCAGCAGGCCACGGGGGGGTACGTACAATGAGCAGTTCTTC; CDR3: CASRPRGGTYNEQFF
D: TRBD1; V: TRBV4-2; size: -; J: TRBJ2-7; DNA: TGTGCCAGCAGCCAAGCCCAGGGGGCGATTGAGCAGTACTTC; CDR3: CASSQAQGAIEQYF
D: TRBD1; V: TRBV9; size: -; J: TRBJ1-2; DNA: TGTGCCAGCAGCGTAGGAGGGACAGGGGTCTATGGCTACACCTTC; CDR3: CASSVGGTGVYGYTF
D: -; V: TRBV7-9; size: -; J: TRBJ2-3; DNA: TGTGCCAGCAGCTTAGTGGCGGGGACAGATACGCAGTATTTT; CDR3: CASSLVAGTDTQYF
D: TRBD1; V: TRBV28; size: -; J: TRBJ2-1; DNA: TGTGCCAGCACTCTCGAGGATAGACAGGGGAATGAGCAGTTCTTC; CDR3: CASTLEDRQGNEQFF
D: -; V: TRBV2; size: -; J: TRBJ2-5; DNA: TGTGCCAGCAGTTTCCGGGATCAAGAGACCCAGTACTTC; CDR3: CASSFRDQETQYF
D: TRBD1; V: TRBV6-5; size: -; J: TRBJ1-4; DNA: TGTGCCAGCAGGGGGACAGGGGTTATTGAAAAACTGTTTTTT; CDR3: CASRGTGVIEKLFF
D: TRBD1; V: TRBV24-1; size: once; J: TRBJ1-5; DNA: TGTGCCACCAGTGATACCGACAGGGGGCGGAATCAGCCCCAGCATTTT; CDR3: CATSDTDRGRNQPQHF
D: -; V: TRBV2; size: -; J: TRBJ2-5; DNA: TGTGCCAGCAGTGCACAACAAGAGACCCAGTACTTC; CDR3: CASSAQQETQYF
D: TRBD1; V: TRBV12-3/TRBV12-4; size: -; J: TRBJ1-6; DNA: TGTGCCAGCAGTATCCCCCAGGGGGCCCTCCACTTT; CDR3: CASSIPQGALHF
D: TRBD1; V: TRBV19; size: few; J: TRBJ1-2; DNA: TGTGCCAGTAGTCTACAGCCTGACAGGGGTGGCTACACCTTC; CDR3: CASSLQPDRGGYTF
D: TRBD1; V: TRBV5-1; size: -; J: TRBJ1-1; DNA: TGCGCCAGCAGCTTACGGGACAGGGGACACACTGAAGCTTTCTTT; CDR3: CASSLRDRGHTEAFF
D: -; V: TRBV19; size: -; J: TRBJ1-5; DNA: TGTGCCAGTAGTATCGCAGGGAATCAGCCCCAGCATTTT; CDR3: CASSIAGNQPQHF
D: TRBD2; V: TRBV5-1; size: few; J: TRBJ2-7; DNA: TGCGCCAGCAGCGCCATGGGGGGGTCGCTATACGAGCAGTACTTC; CDR3: CASSAMGGSLYEQYF
D: TRBD1; V: TRBV5-1; size: -; J: TRBJ1-1; DNA: TGCGCCAGCAGCCCGGGGACAGACACTGAAGCTTTCTTT; CDR3: CASSPGTDTEAFF
D: -; V: TRBV30; size: -; J: TRBJ1-1; DNA: TGTTCCGGGGGCAGGGGTGGCACTGAAGCTTTCTTT; CDR3: CSGGRGGTEAFF
D: TRBD1; V: TRBV18; size: -; J: TRBJ2-2; DNA: TGTGCCAGCTCACCGGACAGGGGGCCCGGGGAGCTGTTTTTT; CDR3: CASSPDRGPGELFF
D: -; V: TRBV18; size: once; J: TRBJ1-5; DNA: TGTGCCAGCTCACCGACACCCACATTGGGGGGGCAGCCCCAGCATTTT; CDR3: CASSPTPTLGGQPQHF
D: -; V: TRBV3-1/TRBV3-2; size: -; J: TRBJ2-1; DNA: TGTGCCAGCAGCCAAGCAGGATTACAGGGTTACTACAATGAGCAGTTCTTC; CDR3: CASSQAGLQGYYNEQFF
D: -; V: TRBV30; size: -; J: TRBJ1-2; DNA: TGTGCCTGGAGCGGGGCTAACTATGGCTACACCTTC; CDR3: CAWSGANYGYTF
D: TRBD1; V: TRBV18; size: -; J: TRBJ2-2; DNA: TGTGCCAGCTCATCCACAGGGGATGCCGGGGAGCTGTTTTTT; CDR3: CASSSTGDAGELFF
D: -; V: TRBV6-5; size: -; J: TRBJ2-2; DNA: TGTGCCAGTGTAGTTTCCGCAAACACCGGGGAGCTGTTTTTT; CDR3: CASVVSANTGELFF
D: TRBD1; V: TRBV18; size: -; J: TRBJ2-7; DNA: TGTGCCAGCTCACCAGGGGACAGGGTGAACTTC; CDR3: CASSPGDRVNF
D: TRBD1; V: TRBV10-3; size: -; J: TRBJ1-2; DNA: TGTGCCATCAGTCCCGGACAGGGTAACTATGGCTACACCTTC; CDR3: CAISPGQGNYGYTF
D: TRBD1; V: TRBV7-9; size: -; J: TRBJ2-7; DNA: TGTGCCAGCAGCCAGGGGGCCGTACTATTGCCTCTTGGGTACGAGCAGTACTTC; CDR3: CASSQGAVLLPLGYEQYF
D: -; V: TRBV6-4; size: -; J: TRBJ1-2; DNA: TGTGCCAGCAGTGAAAATTCAGGGAGGAACTATGGCTACACCTTC; CDR3: CASSENSGRNYGYTF
D: TRBD1; V: TRBV27; size: -; J: TRBJ2-1; DNA: TGTGCCAGCAGCCCGACAGGGGCCCTATCCTACAATGAGCAGTTCTTC; CDR3: CASSPTGALSYNEQFF
D: TRBD2; V: TRBV4-2; size: -; J: TRBJ2-3; DNA: TGTGCCAGCAGCCAAGACCCTAGCGGGGGGTACCGCACAGATACGCAGTATTTT; CDR3: CASSQDPSGGYRTDTQYF
D: TRBD1; V: TRBV3-1/TRBV3-2; size: -; J: TRBJ1-1; DNA: TGTGCCAGCAGCCCTACAGGGGGTAATGGGACGAACTCTGAAGCTTTCTTT; CDR3: CASSPTGGNGTNSEAFF
D: -; V: TRBV18; size: -; J: TRBJ1-3; DNA: TGTGCCAGCTCACCTCGCGGGGGGCTCGATGGAAACACCATATATTTT; CDR3: CASSPRGGLDGNTIYF
D: -; V: TRBV7-9; size: -; J: TRBJ2-7; DNA: TGTGCCAGCAGCTTGAGGGAATTATCATCGGGCGAGCAGTACTTC; CDR3: CASSLRELSSGEQYF
D: -; V: TRBV28; size: -; J: TRBJ1-2; DNA: TGTGCCAGCACTCGACAGTCGGGTGGCTACACCTTC; CDR3: CASTRQSGGYTF
D: -; V: TRBV6-5; size: -; J: TRBJ1-6; DNA: TGTGCCAGCAGTACAGCAGGGTGGTCACCCCTCCACTTT; CDR3: CASSTAGWSPLHF
D: TRBD1; V: TRBV9; size: -; J: TRBJ1-6; DNA: TGTGCCAGCAGCGCCCAACAGGGGCGGGGTTCACCCCTCCACTTT; CDR3: CASSAQQGRGSPLHF
D: TRBD1; V: TRBV2; size: -; J: TRBJ1-2; DNA: TGTGCCAGCAGGACAGGGGGCGCTGAGTTAGGCTACACCTTC; CDR3: CASRTGGAELGYTF
D: TRBD2; V: TRBV10-1; size: many; J: TRBJ2-1; DNA: TGCGCCAGCGGTGAAGCGGGGGGCAATGAGCAGTTCTTC; CDR3: CASGEAGGNEQFF